This TCR beta chain is drawn from a study of metastatic and nonmetastatic thyroid tumors. Broader study findings: It was reportedly found that TCR beta diversity was significantly higher in malignant thyroid tumors than in benign nodules, a difference seen in both blood and tumor samples.

This clone turned up a few times. No antigen is known for it. Using MiXCR, TCRdb re-called clones from the PCR reads. The repertoire holds fewer than 40,000 clones, with around 43% as singletons. No patient received treatment before thyroid surgery. V was trimmed by 0 bases and J by 1 base, leaving 10 bases between them. The CDR3 loop spans 15 amino acids. From germline, CDR1 is SGDLS and CDR2 YYNGEE. The sequenced sample was tumor tissue. The sequence derives from a male donor with papillary thyroid cancer or a benign thyroid nodule (not recorded which). Some clones in this sample may be carry-over from other donors' samples. This rearrangement joins TRBV9 to TRBJ1-2; a possible D gene is TRBD1 (6 bases). CDR3 sequence reads: CASSVDGQRNYGYTF. CDR3 nucleotide sequence: TGTGCCAGCAGCGTAGATGGACAGCGTAACTATGGCTACACCTTC. Based on the CDR3 plus reference TRBV9 and TRBJ1-2, the full variable domain is DSGVTQTPKHLITATGQRVTLRCSPRSGDLSVYWYQQSLDQGLQFLIQYYNGEERAKGNILERFSAQQFPDLHSELNLSSLELGDSALYFCASSVDGQRNYGYTFGSGTRLTVV.